One and the same sample provided the 29 T cell receptor beta chains below, sequenced in a study of blood T cells in healthy people across ages. The authors ran a second PCR of about 6 to 12 cycles using a sample-barcoded 5' primer and a J-beta primer mix. Each CDR3 protein is one row after TCRdb ran MiXCR on the 5' RACE reads. The data contain about 800,000 distinct CDR3 sequences, 55% to 75% of them singletons. Sequences were obtained from blood. Receptors were obtained from a young man in good health.

This clonotype came up a few times. The chain recombines TRBV12-5 with TRBJ2-3; D might be TRBD2 (6 bases). V was clipped by 5 bases and J by 2 bases, with 11 bases between them. Germline V gene data show CDR1 as LGHNT and CDR2 as FRNRAP. This CDR3 contains 14 residues. CDR3 DNA: TGTGCTAGTGGTCCGGGACTGGTCACAGATACGCAGTATTTT. Amino acid sequence: CASGPGLVTDTQYF.

The table lists this clonotype with a count of one. This chain connects TRBV12-3 or TRBV12-4 to TRBJ1-1, with D possibly matching TRBD1 (5 bases). The CDR3 is made up of 13 amino acids. V shed 6 bases and J shed 1 base, with 9 bases lying between them. CDR3 DNA sequence: TGTGCCAGCAGGGAACAGGAGAACACTGAAGCTTTCTTT. This codes for CASREQENTEAFF.

The V gene is TRBV15, the J gene TRBJ1-2; D possibly corresponds to TRBD1 (5 bases). Deletions cut 1 base from V and 1 base from J, with 13 bases between. This CDR3 has 16 residues. CDR1 is LNHNV and CDR2 is YYDKDF in the germline V gene (reference sequence). The CDR3 DNA is TGTGCCACCAGCAGAGTATACGTGGACAATAACTATGGCTACACCTTC. Its translation is CATSRVYVDNNYGYTF.

The V gene is TRBV21-1, the J gene TRBJ2-6. TRBV21-1 constitutes a pseudogene. The CDR3 spans 16 residues. The DNA of the CDR3 is TGTGCCAGCAGCACCAGGTGCGTGGCTGGGGCCAACGTCCTGACTTTC. This encodes CASSTRCVAGANVLTF.

Regarding this clonotype: The germline gene is not matched at one end of the junction; a read error may be the cause. The chain is built from TRBV5-5 and TRBJ1-5; no firm D call. CDR3 length equals 15 residues. Germline CDR1 is SGHKS and CDR2 is YYEKEE (reference sequence). DNA for the CDR3: TGTGCCGGCAGCGGAATGGACGGAGGTAATCAGCCCCAGCATTTT. Translation: CAGSGMDGGNQPQHF.

CDR3 region: CASSKPDRDNEQFF. The CDR3 coding sequence is TGTGCCAGCAGTAAACCGGACAGGGACAATGAGCAGTTCTTC. This chain uses TRBV28 with TRBJ2-1, with 8 bases fitting TRBD1. V was pared by 5 bases and J by 5 bases, with 5 bases of the junction left unmatched. CDR1 and CDR2 (germline): MDHEN, SYDVKM. CDR3 size: 14 residues.

The sample holds one count of this clonotype. V usage is TRBV7-9 and J usage is TRBJ2-5, with a possible D match to TRBD1 (5 bases). The V end lost 6 bases, the J end lost 2 bases, and 10 bases lay between the germline ends. The germline V gene has CDR1 SEHNR and CDR2 FQNEAQ (reference sequence). The CDR3 covers 13 residues. The CDR3 DNA reads as TGTGCCAGCAGAACACAGGAGCAAGAGACCCAGTACTTC. It yields the protein CASRTQEQETQYF.

The CDR3 sequence: CASSLRTAGYNEQFF. In nucleotides, the CDR3 is TGTGCCAGCAGTTTAAGGACTGCGGGCTACAATGAGCAGTTCTTC. The chain couples TRBV12-3 or TRBV12-4 to TRBJ2-1; tentative D call: TRBD2 (5 bases). V lost 2 bases to trimming and J lost 3 bases, with 11 bases between them. The CDR3 has 15 amino acids.

A few counts support this clonotype. The gene calls are TRBV5-1 and TRBJ1-1; D is uncertain. The V gene's germline CDR1 is SGHRS and CDR2 YFSETQ. Trimming removed 4 bases from V and 1 base from J, with 11 bases in between. This CDR3 has 14 amino acids. The CDR3 sequence: CASSLHWGNTEAFF. For the CDR3, the DNA is TGCGCCAGCAGCCTACATTGGGGGAACACTGAAGCTTTCTTT.

V is TRBV15 and J is TRBJ2-5; weak D call: TRBD1 (7 bases). Germline CDR1 LNHNV, CDR2 YYDKDF (reference sequence). CDR3 length equals 15 residues. The V gene lost 1 base and the J gene lost 5 bases, with 14 bases spanning the gap. CDR3 sequence reads: CATSRGQGGVETQYF. CDR3 DNA sequence: TGTGCCACCAGCAGAGGTCAGGGGGGAGTGGAGACCCAGTACTTC. The whole variable domain, filled in from reference TRBV15 and TRBJ2-5, reads DAMVIQNPRYQVTQFGKPVTLSCSQTLNHNVMYWYQQKSSQAPKLLFHYYDKDFNNEADTPDNFQSRRPNTSFCFLDIRSPGLGDTAMYLCATSRGQGGVETQYFGPGTRLLVL.

V and J are TRBV12-3 or TRBV12-4 and TRBJ2-2, with 7 bases aligning to TRBD2. The CDR3 sequence is 16 residues long. The trim removed 3 bases at V and 5 bases at J, leaving 9 bases unmatched. This CDR3 reads CASSFGLAEITGELFF. In nucleotides, the CDR3 is TGTGCCAGCAGTTTCGGCCTAGCGGAGATTACCGGGGAGCTGTTTTTT.

This clonotype was observed a few times. The chain is built from TRBV20-1 and TRBJ1-4, with D unresolved. V gave up 2 bases and J gave up 0 bases, with 4 bases separating them. Germline V gene data show CDR1 as DFQATT and CDR2 as SNEGSKA (reference sequence). The CDR3 has 13 amino acids. CDR3: CSARSATNEKLFF. The DNA of the CDR3 is TGCAGTGCTAGATCTGCAACTAATGAAAAACTGTTTTTT.

J is TRBJ1-4 and V is TRBV7-2, with a possible D match to TRBD1 (5 bases). V dropped 4 bases and J dropped 5 bases, with 14 bases sitting between them. Germline assignment: CDR1 SGHTA and CDR2 FQGNSA. This CDR3 contains 15 residues. This chain's CDR3 is CASSSKAGWNEKLFF. Here the CDR3 DNA reads TGTGCCAGCAGCTCAAAGGCAGGGTGGAATGAAAAACTGTTTTTT. Filled out from reference TRBV7-2 and TRBJ1-4, the complete variable domain reads GAGVSQSPSNKVTEKGKDVELRCDPISGHTALYWYRQSLGQGLEFLIYFQGNSAPDKSGLPSDRFSAERTGGSVSTLTIQRTQQEDSAVYLCASSSKAGWNEKLFFGSGTQLSVL.

The V gene is TRBV14, the J gene TRBJ1-1; D not resolved. V lost 0 bases and J lost 6, with 5 bases in between. Germline CDR1 reads SGHDN; CDR2 reads FVKESK. CDR3 length: 12 amino acids. The CDR3 DNA reads TGTGCCAGCAGCCAAGATAGGGCTGAAGCTTTCTTT. Amino acid sequence: CASSQDRAEAFF.

J is TRBJ2-4 and V is TRBV3-1, with 9 bases that match TRBD2. Germline loops: CDR1 LGHDT, CDR2 YNNKEL (reference sequence). There are 22 residues in the CDR3. V lost 0 bases and J lost 0; bases outside the gene matches: 18. CDR3 coding DNA: TGTGCCAGCAGCCAAGATTGGGTCCAGAATAGCGGGAGTACACCAGCCAAAAACATTCAGTACTTC. Amino acid sequence: CASSQDWVQNSGSTPAKNIQYF.

This clonotype showed up just a few times. The chain joins TRBV14 to TRBJ2-1; TRBD2 agrees at 8 bases. This CDR3 region has 12 residues. The germline CDR1 and CDR2 sequences are SGHDN and FVKESK. V shed 7 bases and J 7 bases; nucleotides not matched to a gene: 3. As DNA, the CDR3 is TGTGCCAGCAACCCGGGGGGGAATGAGCAGTTCTTC. Encoded protein: CASNPGGNEQFF. The full variable domain, with the rest looked up from reference TRBV14 and TRBJ2-1, is EAGVTQFPSHSVIEKGQTVTLRCDPISGHDNLYWYRRVMGKEIKFLLHFVKESKQDESGMPNNRFLAERTGGTYSTLKVQPAELEDSGVYFCASNPGGNEQFFGPGTRLTVL.

This clonotype has just a few counts. This chain connects TRBV28 to TRBJ2-7; D may be TRBD1 or TRBD2 (5 bases each). The CDR3 runs to 16 residues. Germline assignment: CDR1 MDHEN and CDR2 SYDVKM. V lost 2 bases to trimming and J lost 3 bases, with 17 bases between them. The CDR3 DNA reads as TGTGCCAGCAGTTTAGGTGGGGGAGAAAGAGGCTACGAGCAGTACTTC. It yields the protein CASSLGGGERGYEQYF. The variable domain in full, completed from reference TRBV28 and TRBJ2-7, reads DVKVTQSSRYLVKRTGEKVFLECVQDMDHENMFWYRQDPGLGLRLIYFSYDVKMKEKGDIPEGYSVSREKKERFSLILESASTNQTSMYLCASSLGGGERGYEQYFGPGTRLTVT.

The rearrangement joins TRBV3-1 to TRBJ2-7; 7 bases are shared with TRBD1. The DNA end is a closer match to TRBJ2-5, so the J assignment may be wrong. This CDR3 has 15 residues. The germline CDR1 and CDR2 sequences are LGHDT and YNNKEL (reference sequence). The CDR3 region has the DNA TGTGCCAGCAGCCACCCGGGACAGTTCATCGAGACCCAGTACTTC. The encoded protein is CASSHPGQFIETQYF.

V gene TRBV7-9 combines with J gene TRBJ1-4; 9 bases fit TRBD1. The CDR3 runs 14 residues. CDR1 is SEHNR and CDR2 is FQNEAQ in the germline V gene (reference sequence). V lost 5 bases to trimming and J lost 7 bases; unmatched junction nucleotides: 5. CDR3 DNA: TGTGCCAGCAGCACGGGGACAGGGAGTGAAAAACTGTTTTTT. It yields the protein CASSTGTGSEKLFF.

The rearrangement links TRBV6-8 to TRBJ2-3; D is unclear. Germline lookup yields CDR1 MNHGY and CDR2 SAAAGT. V dropped 4 bases and J dropped 6 bases, with 8 bases sitting between them. This CDR3 contains 12 residues. CDR3 amino acids: CASSSPDDTQYF. The CDR3, as DNA: TGTGCCAGCAGTTCTCCGGACGATACGCAGTATTTT.

Only one count was recorded for this clonotype. An end of the junction does not agree with germline; a read error may underlie this. The V and J genes are TRBV15 and TRBJ2-1; 8 bases line up with TRBD2. The CDR3 totals 15 residues. Germline V gene data show CDR1 as LNHNV and CDR2 as YYDKDF (reference sequence). Written as DNA, the CDR3 is TGTGCCACCAGCAGGAGCGGGAGTCAGGTCAATGAGCGGTTCTTC. Amino acids: CATSRSGSQVNERFF.

This clonotype turned up a few times. The rearrangement uses TRBV7-2 and TRBJ2-7, with a possible D match to TRBD1 (5 bases). The CDR3 loop spans 16 amino acids. V lost 0 bases, J lost 6 bases, and 18 bases lay in between. Germline CDR1 and CDR2: SGHTA and FQGNSA. CDR3 in amino acids: CASSLAYRQGKAEQYF. DNA for the CDR3: TGTGCCAGCAGCTTAGCTTATCGTCAGGGTAAAGCCGAGCAGTACTTC.

This clonotype was detected only once. The rearrangement links TRBV7-2 to TRBJ2-7; 8 bases are shared with TRBD2. Germline CDR1 SGHTA, CDR2 FQGNSA. The CDR3 totals 14 residues. Trimming removed 7 bases from V and 3 bases from J; junction bases left unmatched: 8. CDR3 region: CASKTSVANYEQYF. DNA for the CDR3: TGTGCCAGCAAGACTAGCGTGGCGAACTACGAGCAGTACTTC. Looking up the rest from reference TRBV7-2 and TRBJ2-7 gives the full variable domain: GAGVSQSPSNKVTEKGKDVELRCDPISGHTALYWYRQSLGQGLEFLIYFQGNSAPDKSGLPSDRFSAERTGGSVSTLTIQRTQQEDSAVYLCASKTSVANYEQYFGPGTRLTVT.

This clonotype was observed a handful of times. The rearrangement joins TRBV7-3 to TRBJ2-1; weak D call: TRBD1 (5 bases). The V and J ends lost 4 bases and 5 bases respectively, with 12 bases between them. Germline values: CDR1 SGHTA, CDR2 FQGTGA. This CDR3 contains 14 residues. CDR3 nucleotides: TGTGCCAGCAGCTCGGACGGACATAACAATGAGCAGTTCTTC. Translation gives CASSSDGHNNEQFF. The whole variable domain, remainder taken from reference TRBV7-3 and TRBJ2-1, is GAGVSQTPSNKVTEKGKYVELRCDPISGHTALYWYRQSLGQGPEFLIYFQGTGAADDSGLPNDRFFAVRPEGSVSTLKIQRTERGDSAVYLCASSSDGHNNEQFFGPGTRLTVL.

V usage is TRBV6-5 and J usage is TRBJ2-7, with 7 bases identical to TRBD1. The DNA end favors TRBJ2-5, so the J call may be wrong. Germline lookup yields CDR1 MNHEY and CDR2 SVGAGI. The CDR3 length is 15 residues. CDR3 residues: CASSYSGTAQETQYF. The CDR3 bases are TGTGCCAGCAGTTACTCAGGGACAGCTCAAGAGACCCAGTACTTC.

This clonotype was observed a handful of times. This chain uses TRBV20-1 with TRBJ2-7; 10 bases are shared with TRBD1. The CDR3 has 13 residues. In germline, CDR1 is DFQATT, CDR2 SNEGSKA (reference sequence). With V trimmed by 5 bases and J by 5 bases, 6 bases remained unmatched. CDR3 in DNA: TGCAGTGCTCTTCGACAGGGGGCCCACGAGCAGTACTTC. Its protein product is CSALRQGAHEQYF.

In its sample, this clonotype was seen once. The chain combines TRBV11-2 with TRBJ2-5; unclear D gene. CDR1 and CDR2 from the germline V gene are SGHAT and FQNNGV. The CDR3 consists of 14 residues. V dropped 1 base and J dropped 4 bases, with 10 bases sitting between them. The CDR3 here is CASSLVRNAETQYF. The CDR3 DNA reads as TGTGCCAGCAGCTTAGTAAGGAATGCAGAGACCCAGTACTTC. Based on the CDR3 plus reference TRBV11-2 and TRBJ2-5, the full variable domain is EAGVAQSPRYKIIEKRQSVAFWCNPISGHATLYWYQQILGQGPKLLIQFQNNGVVDDSQLPKDRFSAERLKGVDSTLKIQPAKLEDSAVYLCASSLVRNAETQYFGPGTRLLVL.

The gene calls are TRBV24-1 and TRBJ2-5, with D possibly matching TRBD1 (6 bases). The CDR3 is 16 amino acids. Germline V lookup: CDR1 KGHDR, CDR2 SFDVKD. Trimming took 9 bases from V and 5 from J, leaving 24 bases between them. In DNA form, the CDR3 reads TGTGCCACCGGACCGAAGCTGAGGGGGAGAGAGGAGACCCAGTACTTC. Translation: CATGPKLRGREETQYF.

The rearrangement uses TRBV12-3 or TRBV12-4 and TRBJ2-7; TRBD2 agrees at 7 bases. CDR3 length: 13 amino acids. V was clipped by 3 bases and J by 6 bases; unmatched bases: 5. The CDR3 DNA follows: TGTGCCAGCAGTTTCCAGGGAGGGCGCGAGCAGTACTTC. Protein sequence: CASSFQGGREQYF.